Following are 13 T cell receptor beta chains from one sample sequenced in a study of cytomegalovirus exposure and HLA in healthy donors. A multiplex PCR was run with 60 Vbeta primers and 13 Jbeta primers. Clones were read by immunoSEQ multiplex PCR, and TCRdb kept only the in-frame ones, dropping some. The sample lists about 130,000 clones, 70% to 85% occurring once. The sequenced material came from PBMCs. These receptors originate from a woman aged 60-75 years in good health and CMV-seropositive.

The gene calls are TRBV5-3 and TRBJ1-1; D remains ambiguous. TRBV5-3 has ORF status, its function being uncertain. The CDR3 loop spans 13 amino acids. V shed 6 bases and J shed 0 bases, with 9 bases lying between them. Here the CDR3 DNA reads TGTGCCAGAATCGGAGGAGTGAACACTGAAGCTTTCTTT. This codes for CARIGGVNTEAFF.

The rearrangement links TRBV7-3 to TRBJ1-6, with D tentatively TRBD1 (5 bases). The CDR3 is 16 residues long. From germline, CDR1 is SGHTA and CDR2 FQGTGA. Trimming pared 5 bases from V and 6 bases from J, leaving 17 bases between. The DNA for the CDR3 is TGTGCCAGCAGCGACCGGACAAAGGGTCTTAATTCACCCCTCCACTTT. Its protein is CASSDRTKGLNSPLHF.

The chain combines TRBV7-6 with TRBJ2-5; TRBD1 aligns across 10 bases. Trimming cost V 1 base and J 4 bases; bases outside gene matches: 6. Germline values: CDR1 SGHVS, CDR2 FNYEAQ. This CDR3 comprises 16 residues. The CDR3 region has the DNA TGTGCCAGCAGCTTAGGTGGGACAGGGGTCGGAGAGACCCAGTACTTC. It codes for CASSLGGTGVGETQYF.

The J gene is TRBJ1-5, the V gene TRBV7-8; 9 nucleotides match TRBD1. V lost 8 bases, J lost 7 bases, and 12 bases stayed unmatched. CDR3 length: 15 amino acids. CDR1 and CDR2 (germline): SGHVS, FQNEAQ. CDR3 sequence: CASSIGQGFGQPQHF. For the CDR3, the DNA is TGTGCCAGCTCGATAGGACAGGGGTTTGGCCAGCCCCAGCATTTT.

The rearrangement joins TRBV5-6 to TRBJ1-2; D remains unclear. CDR1 is SGHDT and CDR2 is YYEEEE in the germline V gene. This CDR3 has 15 residues. The V and J ends lost 0 bases and 3 bases respectively, with 12 bases between them. The CDR3 nucleotides are TGTGCCAGCAGCTTGGGCGGGCCGAGTTACTATGGCTACACCTTC. It codes for CASSLGGPSYYGYTF.

The chain uses TRBV10-3 and TRBJ2-7; D is undetermined. CDR1 is ENHRY, CDR2 SYGVKD, per germline. The CDR3 consists of 14 residues. The V gene lost 10 bases and the J gene lost 1 base, with 17 bases spanning the gap. The CDR3: CATAARGDSYEQYF. CDR3 in DNA: TGTGCCACCGCAGCTCGAGGAGATTCCTACGAGCAGTACTTC.

This chain links TRBV15 with TRBJ1-4, with D possibly being TRBD1 (6 bases). V dropped 5 bases and J dropped 5 bases, with 15 bases sitting between them. This CDR3 spans 15 amino acids. Germline V gene data show CDR1 as LNHNV and CDR2 as YYDKDF (reference sequence). DNA of the CDR3: TGTGCCACCAGCCCAGAGACAGGACGAAATGAAAAACTGTTTTTT. Its translation: CATSPETGRNEKLFF.

V gene TRBV9 combines with J gene TRBJ1-1; D is perhaps TRBD1 (5 bases). The CDR3 length is 14 residues. Per germline, CDR1 SGDLS and CDR2 YYNGEE. Trimming shortened V by 2 bases and J by 4 bases, and 12 bases separated the two germline ends. CDR3 nucleotide sequence: TGTGCCAGCAGCGTCCACGGGGGGAGCACTGAAGCTTTCTTT. Its translation is CASSVHGGSTEAFF.

This clone was counted a few times. The chain links TRBV19 to TRBJ1-5; the D is unclear. This CDR3 has 15 residues. CDR1 and CDR2 (germline): LNHDA, SQIVND (reference sequence). Trimming pared 1 base from V and 6 bases from J, leaving 13 bases between. This CDR3 reads CASSIGTVAGQPQHF. As DNA, the CDR3 is TGTGCCAGTAGTATAGGCACAGTTGCCGGTCAGCCCCAGCATTTT.

The chain has TRBV6-5 and TRBJ1-1, with a tentative D call TRBD1 (6 bases). Germline values: CDR1 MNHEY, CDR2 SVGAGI. The ends were cut back, 8 bases at V and 5 bases at J, with 15 bases in the middle. The length of the CDR3 is 13 residues. Here the CDR3 reads CASRTRGGTEAFF. CDR3 bases: TGTGCCAGCCGAACTAGGGGGGGTACTGAAGCTTTCTTT.

A remark on this clone: A junction end diverges from the germline sequence, so it may reflect a read error. V and J are TRBV29-1 and TRBJ1-3; 7 bases are shared with TRBD1. Germline CDR1 is SQVTM and CDR2 is ANQGSEA. The CDR3 sequence is 14 residues long. This chain's CDR3 is CSVEGGTGDDTIYF. The CDR3 nucleotides read TGCAGCGTGGAAGGGGGTACAGGGGACGACACCATATATTTT.

This clone was counted a few times. The chain has TRBV7-6 and TRBJ2-1; no reliable D call. The CDR3 length is 15 residues. V was pared by 1 base and J by 0 bases, with 7 bases between. The V gene's germline CDR1 is SGHVS and CDR2 FNYEAQ. The CDR3 sequence is CASSLEVSSYNEQFF. CDR3 coding DNA: TGTGCCAGCAGCTTAGAAGTGAGCTCCTACAATGAGCAGTTCTTC.

This sequence joins TRBV5-4 and TRBJ1-3, with no clear D. V was shortened by 0 bases and J by 0 bases, with 10 bases between the two germline ends. The CDR3 spans 16 residues. Germline CDR1 is SGHNT and CDR2 is YYREEE (reference sequence). CDR3 nucleotide sequence: TGTGCCAGCAGCTTGGATGCCGGTAGCTCTGGAAACACCATATATTTT. Amino acids: CASSLDAGSSGNTIYF.